This record concerns one TCR beta chain sequence. The data stem from a study of quantifying T cell responses using KT2 cells. Background on the study: Reverse transcription used primers in the TCR alpha and beta constant regions. A predetermined fluorescence threshold ended the second PCR, run as a qPCR.

The sample is PBMC spiked with counted cells of clone KT2. Each cDNA got a UMI-containing oligo ligated at its 3' end. First-round PCR used about 4 cycles and beta primers RC1.1 and RC1.2 covering TRBC1 and TRBC2. Starting with the second PCR, alpha and beta TCR chains went through separate processing. TCRdb itself ran the UMI-ligation and nested PCR reads through MiXCR, one entry per CDR3 protein. The sample lists about 53,000 distinct CDR3 sequences; 9% to 15% were seen once. V gave up 0 bases and J gave up 3 bases, with 6 bases separating them. The CDR3 extends over 13 amino acids. Germline CDR1 and CDR2: DFQATT and SNEGSKA (reference sequence).

The source material was PBMCs spiked with cells of the T cell clone KT2. This sequence joins TRBV20-1 and TRBJ1-3; D is ambiguous. The receptor comes from a human donor. CDR3 sequence: CSARDVYGNTIYF. Here the CDR3 DNA reads TGCAGTGCTAGAGATGTGTATGGAAACACCATATATTTT.